A selection of T cell receptor beta chains follows, all from one sample in a study of blood T cell repertoires in COVID-19. Measured with immunoSEQ multiplex PCR; TCRdb has only the in-frame clones, and not every one. The table records over 150,000 clones, approximately 80% of them present only once. Sequences were obtained from PBMCs or T cells enriched from blood (not recorded which). The source of these receptors is a woman aged 55-69 years who had recovered from COVID-19. Both conserved end residues are part of each CDR3. D genes are given only for firm matches. Clone size is not always given. Where it is, it says once, few, many or a class for expanded clones.

v_call	clone_size	d_call	j_call	cdr3_nt	cdr3_aa
TRBV5-1	many	TRBD1	TRBJ1-1	TGCGCCAGCAGCTTGACTCAGGGGGCTGACACTGAAGCTTTCTTT	CASSLTQGADTEAFF
TRBV9	NA	TRBD1	TRBJ1-1	TGTGCCAGCAGCGTAGAAGTTTTCAGGGGGCCGAACACTGAAGCTTTCTTT	CASSVEVFRGPNTEAFF
TRBV12-5	NA	NA	TRBJ1-1	TGTGCTAGTGGTGGCGGGGGGGGCACTGAAGCTTTCTTT	CASGGGGGTEAFF
TRBV5-6	few	TRBD2	TRBJ2-7	TGTGCCAGCAGCTCCCAGCGGGGGTCGGGGGAGCAGTACTTC	CASSSQRGSGEQYF
TRBV12-3/TRBV12-4	NA	NA	TRBJ2-7	TGTGCCAGCAGTACCGGGATATCCTACGAGCAGTACTTC	CASSTGISYEQYF
TRBV5-1	NA	TRBD1	TRBJ2-2	TGCGCCAGCAGAACCTCCGGGACAGGGAACACCGGGGAGCTGTTTTTT	CASRTSGTGNTGELFF
TRBV2	NA	NA	TRBJ2-5	TGTGCCAGCAACGAGCGGAAACACCAAGAGACCCAGTACTTC	CASNERKHQETQYF
TRBV19	NA	TRBD1	TRBJ1-2	TGTGCCAGTAGTACCGGGACAGCGGCGACGGTTTCTGGCTACACCTTC	CASSTGTAATVSGYTF
TRBV7-2	NA	NA	TRBJ1-6	TGTGCCAGCAGCTTCGGGTTCTCCTATAATTCACCCCTCCACTTT	CASSFGFSYNSPLHF
TRBV9	NA	NA	TRBJ2-1	TGTGCCAGCAGCGTAACAGGGACCGTGCTCAATGAGCAGTTCTTC	CASSVTGTVLNEQFF
TRBV18	NA	NA	TRBJ1-4	TGTGCCAGCTCACCATCGGCAGGGAATGAAAAACTGTTTTTT	CASSPSAGNEKLFF
TRBV6-4	NA	NA	TRBJ1-3	TGTGCCAGCAGTGAATTTCGGGTAAGCTCTGGAAACACCATATATTTT	CASSEFRVSSGNTIYF
TRBV19	NA	NA	TRBJ2-2	TGTGCTACCTATCGAGCTCGGGGCGGGGAGCTGTTTTTT	CATYRARGGELFF
TRBV6-5	NA	NA	TRBJ1-1	TGTGCCACCAGACAGGCGAGAATGAACACTGAAGCTTTCTTT	CATRQARMNTEAFF
TRBV7-8	NA	NA	TRBJ2-1	TGTGCCAGCAGTTCGGGGGTAAAAGGTGAGCAGTTCTTC	CASSSGVKGEQFF
TRBV14	few	TRBD2	TRBJ2-5	TGTGCCAGCAGCCAAGATATGGGAAAGGGACTAGCGATCCAAGAGACCCAGTACTTC	CASSQDMGKGLAIQETQYF
TRBV11-2	NA	TRBD1	TRBJ2-1	TGTGCCAGCAGCTTAGGCGGGACAGGCAATGAGCAGTTCTTC	CASSLGGTGNEQFF
TRBV10-1	NA	NA	TRBJ1-3	TGCGCCAGCAGTGGAGGGACTGGAAACACCATATATTTT	CASSGGTGNTIYF
TRBV7-2	NA	TRBD1	TRBJ1-2	TGTGCCAGCAGCTTACCAGGACAGGGCCGATATGGCTACACCTTC	CASSLPGQGRYGYTF
TRBV20-1	NA	TRBD1	TRBJ1-2	TGCAGTGCTAGTCTCACAGGGGGCAAGGGCTACACCTTC	CSASLTGGKGYTF
TRBV5-1	NA	TRBD1	TRBJ2-7	TGCGCCAGCAGCCCCGGGACAGGGGGCGACGAGCAGTACTTC	CASSPGTGGDEQYF
TRBV10-1	few	TRBD1	TRBJ2-2	TGCGCCAGCAACCGGGACAGAGAAACCGGGGAGCTGTTTTTT	CASNRDRETGELFF